Listed below are T cell receptor beta chains from one sample, sequenced in a study of blood T cell repertoires in COVID-19. Libraries were prepared by immunoSEQ multiplex PCR; TCRdb keeps only in-frame clonotypes and omits some of them. This table has approximately 400,000 clones, roughly four fifths appearing once. The sequenced sample was PBMCs or T cells enriched from blood (not recorded which). These receptor sequences come from a woman between 50 and 59 years old who had recovered from COVID-19. Both conserved end residues are trimmed from each CDR3. Each record gives: CDR3 protein, V gene.

ASSQSRGYTGELF | TRBV3-1/TRBV3-2
ASSPEAGSYNEQF | TRBV7-2
ASTYVTGNTEAF | TRBV9
AIKGTENTGELF | TRBV10-3
ASSDGVGTGNSPLH | TRBV9
ASSLGLRNQNTEAF | TRBV7-2
ASSNQRRDQETQY | TRBV7-2
ASRTGRHGYT | TRBV9
ASSLGLAGEGDTQY | TRBV7-2
ASSLERVAEAF | TRBV27
SASITSGTQETQY | TRBV20-1
ASSIFLSRTGGSYEQY | TRBV19
ASSPPGQGSNSPLH | TRBV7-9
ASSQGPGVSGYT | TRBV7-3
ASSEYGGSSGNTIY | TRBV10-2
ASSLRTASYEQY | TRBV5-1
AWSVKGSGVLNEQF | TRBV30
ASRPGGQTSGANVLT | TRBV11-2
ATSEAGTPNTGELF | TRBV24-1
ASSLKAGASAF | TRBV7-6
ASRDSPPETQY | TRBV10-2
ASSRTGGDSSQETQY | TRBV18
ASSPLRGQPYGELF | TRBV11-2
SVEVGTGHGSEQF | TRBV29-1
ASSDSLNTEAF | TRBV12-3/TRBV12-4
ASGDILRGQY | TRBV12-3/TRBV12-4
ASSSLHPTSGGAWGIQY | TRBV11-2
AIDLDWRAGYT | TRBV23-1
ASGAASGFGDTQY | TRBV9
ASSRGDRAYEQY | TRBV6-5
ASSPQQGAPDTQY | TRBV5-1
ASTPSWGLETQY | TRBV19
ASSLRQGNYGYT | TRBV7-2
ASSSRTGGLIGTF | TRBV11-2
ASSLTLSNTEAF | TRBV28
AIGGGSNTGELF | TRBV10-3
ATSRDIGGDGYT | TRBV15
ASSGVDRVTKNIQY | TRBV13
ASSYDGQGGGYT | TRBV5-1
ASSLLQPGSTDTQY | TRBV7-2
AWSVQRGQPQH | TRBV30
ASSSTTGPTQH | TRBV7-2
ASSHLRLAELSILYNEQF | TRBV3-1/TRBV3-2
SVEGPDSRISYNEQF | TRBV29-1
ASYRSESRSNNEQF | TRBV2
ASSEGQGLQPQH | TRBV2
SGDRDGYT | TRBV29-1
ASSLQGAGGDEQF | TRBV7-3
ASSSTQGAVDTQY | TRBV5-4
ASTSAPTSAEAGELF | TRBV27
ASSQDPAPGQPLEQY | TRBV3-1/TRBV3-2